One and the same sample provided the 24 T cell receptor beta chains below, sequenced in a study of blood T cell repertoires in COVID-19. The protocol was immunoSEQ multiplex PCR, while the TCRdb copy is restricted to in-frame clones and leaves out a portion. The profile shows 300,000 to 450,000 clones, more than 70% of them singletons. The sample consisted of peripheral blood. The receptors derive from a woman in her thirties with COVID-19, enrolled during active disease.

This clone was recorded a few times. The genes are TRBV27 and TRBJ1-2; a weak D match, TRBD1 (6 bases). This CDR3 is built from 13 residues. The V end lost 6 bases, the J end lost 2 bases, and 10 bases lay between the germline ends. CDR1 and CDR2 (germline): MNHEY, SMNVEV (reference sequence). The DNA for the CDR3 is TGTGCCAGCAGCGACAGGAAGAACTATGGCTACACCTTC. This translates into CASSDRKNYGYTF.

This clone was detected only a few times. The sample carries other DNA sequences with the same CDR3. V gene TRBV5-1 combines with J gene TRBJ1-5; no reliable D call. Trimming cost V 5 bases and J 6 bases, with 12 bases left between them. Germline assignment: CDR1 SGHRS and CDR2 YFSETQ. The CDR3 length is 13 residues. CDR3 sequence: CASSLAGSQPQHF. As DNA, the CDR3 is TGCGCCAGCAGTCTCGCGGGGTCTCAGCCCCAGCATTTT.

This chain joins TRBV24-1 and TRBJ2-3; 12 bases match TRBD2. J was trimmed by 2 bases and V by 5 bases; bases with no gene match: 7. The germline CDR1 and CDR2 sequences are KGHDR and SFDVKD. CDR3 length: 17 residues. The CDR3 loop is CATSGTLAGGYTDTQYF. The DNA for the CDR3 is TGTGCCACCAGTGGTACTCTAGCGGGAGGGTACACAGATACGCAGTATTTT.

The J gene is TRBJ2-5, the V gene TRBV3-1 (or the pseudogene TRBV3-2), with 11 bases matching TRBD2. The length of the CDR3 is 17 residues. V lost 3 bases, J lost 4 bases, and 10 bases stayed unmatched. Germline V gene lookup returns CDR1 LGHDT and CDR2 YNNKEL (reference sequence). The CDR3 protein is CASSHTFPGTSGETQYF. CDR3 coding DNA: TGTGCCAGCAGCCACACCTTCCCCGGGACTAGCGGAGAGACCCAGTACTTC.

V is TRBV4-2 and J is TRBJ2-5; 9 nucleotides match TRBD2. The germline gives CDR1 LGHNA, CDR2 YNFKEQ. This CDR3 contains 15 residues. V trimming: 4 bases; J trimming: 4 bases; junction bases outside the gene matches: 7. DNA of the CDR3: TGTGCCAGCAGCCTAATAGCGGGAGCGCCAGAGACCCAGTACTTC. It codes for CASSLIAGAPETQYF.

This clone has only a few counts. The chain uses TRBV18 and TRBJ1-5; TRBD1 matches at 11 bases. This CDR3 spans 13 amino acids. With V trimmed by 3 bases and J by 9 bases, 1 base remained unmatched. In germline, CDR1 is KGHSH, CDR2 LQKENI. Here the CDR3 DNA reads TGTGCCAGCTCACCGGACAGGGGGCCGCCCCAGCATTTT. This translates into CASSPDRGPPQHF. The variable domain in full, completed from reference TRBV18 and TRBJ1-5, reads NAGVMQNPRHLVRRRGQEARLRCSPMKGHSHVYWYRQLPEEGLKFMVYLQKENIIDESGMPKERFSAEFPKEGPSILRIQQVVRGDSAAYFCASSPDRGPPQHFGDGTRLSIL.

This chain uses TRBV2 with TRBJ2-2; TRBD1 might be the D (6 bases). The V end lost 6 bases, the J end lost 1 base, and 9 bases lay between the germline ends. This CDR3 region has 14 residues. In germline, CDR1 is SNHLY, CDR2 FYNNEI. CDR3 in amino acids: CASRQQGNTGELFF. The CDR3 DNA follows: TGTGCCAGCAGACAACAGGGGAACACCGGGGAGCTGTTTTTT.

The rearrangement joins TRBV7-6 to TRBJ2-7; D might be TRBD2 (5 bases). The CDR3 totals 13 residues. The germline gives CDR1 SGHVS, CDR2 FNYEAQ. Trimming shortened V by 5 bases and J by 5 bases, and 13 bases separated the two germline ends. CDR3 nucleotides: TGTGCCAGCAGCCCGGGAACACATAACGAGCAGTACTTC. It is translated as CASSPGTHNEQYF.

The chain recombines TRBV9 with TRBJ1-1, with D possibly TRBD1 on 5 matching bases. The V gene's germline CDR1 is SGDLS and CDR2 YYNGEE. The CDR3 runs to 13 residues. Trimming took off 3 bases at V and 4 bases at J, with 10 bases between the two ends. The CDR3 bases are TGTGCCAGCAGCGCGGCCCAGGGCACTGAAGCTTTCTTT. Residues: CASSAAQGTEAFF.

The genes are TRBV19 and TRBJ2-3; D uncertain. V was cut by 1 base and J by 1 base, with 9 bases left in between. The CDR3 consists of 15 residues. CDR1 is LNHDA and CDR2 is SQIVND in the germline V gene (reference sequence). The CDR3 protein is CASSIATLGTDTQYF. Written as DNA, the CDR3 is TGTGCCAGTAGTATAGCCACTCTAGGCACAGATACGCAGTATTTT.

Written as DNA, the CDR3 is TGTGCCAGCAGCGAGGGTAATGAAAAACTGTTTTTT. This sequence encodes CASSEGNEKLFF. The chain is built from TRBV11-2 and TRBJ1-4; D ambiguous. The germline CDR1 and CDR2 sequences are SGHAT and FQNNGV. V gave up 5 bases and J gave up 4 bases, with 5 bases separating them. The CDR3 totals 12 residues.

V and J are TRBV2 and TRBJ1-1; perhaps TRBD1 as D (6 bases). Trimming left V 10 bases short and J 0 bases short, with 12 bases between. Germline CDR1 and CDR2: SNHLY and FYNNEI. This CDR3 is 13 amino acids long. Here the CDR3 DNA reads TGTGCCACCAACCAGGGGTTGAACACTGAAGCTTTCTTT. Translated, it gives CATNQGLNTEAFF.

This chain joins TRBV3-1 (or the pseudogene TRBV3-2) and TRBJ1-2; TRBD1 matches at 9 bases. This CDR3 comprises 14 residues. The V and J ends lost 2 bases and 5 bases, in that order; junction bases with no gene match: 3. Germline-derived CDR1 and CDR2 are LGHDT and YNNKEL (reference sequence). The CDR3 protein is CASSQQDRGYGYTF. The CDR3 bases are TGTGCCAGCAGCCAACAAGACAGGGGGTATGGCTACACCTTC.

The J gene is TRBJ1-1, the V gene TRBV5-1; D possibly corresponds to TRBD1 (5 bases). Trimming shortened V by 6 bases and J by 3 bases, and 27 bases separated the two germline ends. This CDR3 has 18 residues. Germline CDR1 SGHRS, CDR2 YFSETQ. The DNA of the CDR3 is TGCGCCAGCACCAGTGGTCTCTCCTCCGGGGGGAGGTACACTGAAGCTTTCTTT. Translated: CASTSGLSSGGRYTEAFF.

This clone was recorded only once. This sequence joins TRBV6-5 and TRBJ1-5; 8 positions agree with TRBD1. CDR1 and CDR2 from the germline V gene are MNHEY and SVGAGI. The CDR3 length is 13 residues. V was clipped by 6 bases and J by 6 bases; unmatched bases: 4. CDR3 loop: CASSGQGSQPQHF. CDR3 DNA: TGTGCCAGCAGCGGACAGGGCAGTCAGCCCCAGCATTTT.

CDR3: CASSMYRGMNTEAFF. The CDR3 coding sequence is TGTGCCAGTAGTATGTACAGGGGCATGAACACTGAAGCTTTCTTT. This chain connects TRBV19 to TRBJ1-1, with TRBD1 identical over 7 bases. The CDR3 length is 15 residues. The germline gives CDR1 LNHDA, CDR2 SQIVND (reference sequence). Trimming removed 3 bases from V and 0 bases from J; junction bases left unmatched: 4.

This clone was counted between two and nine times. V usage is TRBV2 and J usage is TRBJ2-7, with 8 bases lining up with TRBD2. CDR1 SNHLY and CDR2 FYNNEI come from the germline V gene. The CDR3 runs 13 residues. Losses at the gene ends were 9 bases for V and 3 bases for J; bases not matched to a gene: 7. CDR3 region: CASREGLFYEQYF. The CDR3 nucleotides are TGTGCCAGTCGGGAGGGCCTCTTCTACGAGCAGTACTTC.

The chain is built from TRBV7-9 and TRBJ2-7; maybe TRBD2 (6 bases). The CDR3 is 14 amino acids. Between the trimmed V and J ends, which lost 5 bases and 0 bases, there was a span of 11 bases. Germline V gene data show CDR1 as SEHNR and CDR2 as FQNEAQ (reference sequence). CDR3 sequence reads: CASSLSRGSYEQYF. The DNA for the CDR3 is TGTGCCAGCAGCCTCTCGCGGGGCTCCTACGAGCAGTACTTC.

This clone was seen just once. The V gene is TRBV7-9, the J gene TRBJ1-1; a weak D match, TRBD1 (6 bases). Germline CDR1 and CDR2: SEHNR and FQNEAQ (reference sequence). V gave up 11 bases and J gave up 8 bases, with 21 bases separating them. The CDR3 runs 13 residues. The CDR3: CAGRRGGRLEAFF. The DNA for the CDR3 is TGTGCCGGCCGTAGGGGGGGCCGTCTGGAAGCTTTCTTT.

The CDR3 sequence is CASSSTADTTNEKLFF. CDR3 bases: TGTGCCAGCTCATCTACGGCGGATACAACTAATGAAAAACTGTTTTTT. This rearrangement joins TRBV18 to TRBJ1-4; the D is unclear. Germline V gene sequence: CDR1 KGHSH, CDR2 LQKENI. The CDR3 extends over 16 amino acids. Trimming took 5 bases from V and 0 from J, leaving 13 bases between them.

The chain employs TRBV6-5 and TRBJ2-1; 11 positions agree with TRBD1. Germline loops: CDR1 MNHEY, CDR2 SVGAGI. The CDR3 has 15 residues. With V trimmed by 6 bases and J by 4 bases, 5 bases remained unmatched. The chain's CDR3 is CASSGTGGGYNEQFF. The CDR3 DNA reads as TGTGCCAGCAGCGGGACAGGGGGAGGGTACAATGAGCAGTTCTTC.

V usage is TRBV6-5 and J usage is TRBJ2-7, with D maybe TRBD2 (6 bases). The CDR3 has 14 residues. The V and J ends lost 2 bases and 2 bases respectively, with 10 bases between them. The germline gives CDR1 MNHEY, CDR2 SVGAGI. This CDR3 is CASSYGRLAYEQYF. The CDR3, as DNA: TGTGCCAGCAGTTACGGGAGACTAGCCTACGAGCAGTACTTC.

The chain is built from TRBV2 and TRBJ2-3; 10 nucleotides agree with TRBD2. The CDR3 consists of 15 residues. In germline, CDR1 is SNHLY, CDR2 FYNNEI. J lost 2 bases, V lost 10 bases, and 9 bases had no gene match. Here the CDR3 DNA reads TGTGCCACGGGGACGAGCGGGAGGGCCACAGATACGCAGTATTTT. It is translated as CATGTSGRATDTQYF.

The V gene is TRBV19, the J gene TRBJ1-5, with D possibly being TRBD1 (5 bases). Germline-derived CDR1 and CDR2 are LNHDA and SQIVND (reference sequence). Trimming shortened V by 3 bases and J by 2 bases, and 11 bases separated the two germline ends. The CDR3 covers 15 residues. In DNA, the CDR3 is TGTGCCAGTAGTATGCAGGGATGGGGCAATCAGCCCCAGCATTTT. It specifies CASSMQGWGNQPQHF.